The rows below give T cell receptor beta chains drawn from one sample of a study of T cell repertoires in cytomegalovirus infection. TCRdb reanalysed the reads using MiXCR and keeps one entry per CDR3 protein. The data show around 530,000 distinct CDR3 sequences, with around a quarter seen just once and roughly an eighth held by the top ten. The source material was PBMCs. Receptors were obtained from a human donor in good health (CMV status not recorded). Some clones in this sample may be carry-over from other donors' samples. CDR3s include the opening cysteine and the closing phenylalanine or tryptophan. The D gene is left open where the match is weak. Not all rows give a size; the values are once, few, many and, for expanded clones, a class.

>NA|TRBJ2-2|TRBV29-1|TRBD1
CSAGQINTGELFF
TGCAGCGCGGGACAGATTAACACCGGGGAGCTGTTTTTT
>NA|TRBJ1-1|TRBV9|NA
CASTVDGRNTEAFF
TGTGCCAGCACCGTAGACGGAAGGAACACTGAAGCTTTCTTT
>many|TRBJ2-1|TRBV7-6|TRBD2
CASSSAGISYNEQFF
TGTGCCAGCAGCTCAGCGGGAATCTCCTACAATGAGCAGTTCTTC
>many|TRBJ2-2|TRBV7-2|NA
CASSLVLPPGELFF
TGTGCCAGCAGCTTAGTACTACCCCCCGGGGAGCTGTTTTTT
>NA|TRBJ2-5|TRBV5-4|TRBD2
CASSVAGEVFSETQYF
TGTGCCAGCAGTGTAGCGGGAGAAGTTTTTTCAGAGACCCAGTACTTC
>NA|TRBJ2-1|TRBV6-5|TRBD2
CASSYVGTSGGIYNEQFF
TGTGCCAGCAGTTACGTCGGGACTAGCGGGGGCATATACAATGAGCAGTTCTTC
>NA|TRBJ2-3|TRBV10-3|NA
CAISRLEASTDTQYF
TGTGCCATCAGTAGACTAGAAGCTAGCACAGATACGCAGTATTTT
>few|TRBJ2-3|TRBV7-2|NA
CASSPPGGGTQYF
TGTGCCAGCAGCCCCCCCGGGGGAGGTACGCAGTATTTT
>many|TRBJ1-4|TRBV7-8|TRBD1
CASSPLGQGGEKLFF
TGTGCCAGCAGTCCCCTCGGACAGGGAGGCGAAAAACTGTTTTTT
>NA|TRBJ2-1|TRBV28|NA
CASSSSAPYNEQFF
TGTGCCAGCAGTTCATCGGCGCCCTACAATGAGCAGTTCTTC
>few|TRBJ2-3|TRBV4-1|NA
CASSQDHTGFRTDTQYF
TGCGCCAGCAGCCAAGACCACACAGGGTTCCGCACAGATACGCAGTATTTT
>few|TRBJ1-2|TRBV6-2/TRBV6-3|NA
CASSYSGGGYGYTF
TGTGCCAGCAGTTACTCGGGAGGTGGCTATGGCTACACCTTC
>NA|TRBJ2-7|TRBV12-3/TRBV12-4|NA
CASSPRTDGEQYF
TGTGCCAGCAGTCCCCGGACTGACGGCGAGCAGTACTTC
>NA|TRBJ1-1|TRBV7-2|NA
CASSLIQGRAFF
TGTGCCAGCAGCCTCATACAGGGAAGGGCTTTCTTT
>NA|TRBJ2-5|TRBV29-1|NA
CSVEDQGLGETQYF
TGCAGCGTTGAAGATCAGGGGTTGGGAGAGACCCAGTACTTC
>NA|TRBJ1-6|TRBV28|NA
CASSSPGPSNSPLHF
TGTGCCAGCAGTTCTCCCGGGCCGAGTAATTCACCCCTCCACTTT
>NA|TRBJ1-1|TRBV28|NA
CASSTAGWSTEAFF
TGTGCCAGCTCAACGGCGGGGTGGAGCACTGAAGCTTTCTTT
>NA|TRBJ2-1|TRBV5-4|NA
CASSPTPPEQSINEQFF
TGTGCCAGCAGCCCCACCCCCCCTGAACAATCGATAAATGAGCAGTTCTTC
>NA|TRBJ1-2|TRBV6-2/TRBV6-3|NA
CASKGSGDDGYTF
TGTGCCAGCAAGGGTTCGGGGGACGATGGCTACACCTTC
>many|TRBJ2-4|TRBV12-3/TRBV12-4|NA
CAISKGDPQNIQYF
TGTGCCATCTCAAAGGGGGATCCCCAAAACATTCAGTACTTC
>few|TRBJ1-5|TRBV20-1|TRBD1
CSATTGNSNQPQHF
TGCAGTGCAACGACAGGGAATAGCAATCAGCCCCAGCATTTT
>few|TRBJ1-3|TRBV29-1|NA
CSVATGYRYGNTIYF
TGCAGCGTTGCAACAGGGTATCGGTATGGAAACACCATATATTTT
>few|TRBJ2-6|TRBV7-2|NA
CASSSGGFGANVLTF
TGTGCCAGCAGCTCGGGGGGCTTTGGGGCCAACGTCCTGACTTTC
>few|TRBJ2-1|TRBV7-3|NA
CASSLTGLSDYNEQFF
TGTGCCAGCAGCTTAACGGGGCTGTCAGACTACAATGAGCAGTTCTTC
>few|TRBJ2-7|TRBV12-3/TRBV12-4|TRBD1
CASSATGGSYEQYF
TGTGCCAGCAGTGCGACAGGGGGCTCCTACGAGCAGTACTTC
>NA|TRBJ2-1|TRBV5-1|NA
CASSLGASSSSYNEQFF
TGCGCCAGCAGCTTGGGAGCCAGCAGTAGCTCCTACAATGAGCAGTTCTTC
>NA|TRBJ2-5|TRBV5-1|TRBD1
CASSWDPGQGAGETQYF
TGCGCCAGCAGCTGGGACCCGGGACAGGGGGCCGGGGAGACCCAGTACTTC
>few|TRBJ1-1|TRBV4-3|TRBD1
CASSSGQGAWNTEAFF
TGCGCCAGCTCATCAGGACAGGGGGCATGGAACACTGAAGCTTTCTTT
>NA|TRBJ2-1|TRBV11-3|TRBD2
CASSLGGWEGRGQFF
TGTGCCAGCAGCTTAGGAGGGTGGGAGGGCCGCGGGCAGTTCTTC
>many|TRBJ2-2|TRBV13|TRBD2
CASSLRTSSKAGTGELFF
TGTGCCAGCAGCTTAAGGACTAGCTCCAAGGCGGGCACCGGGGAGCTGTTTTTT
>NA|TRBJ1-6|TRBV19|TRBD1
CASSIAPGTGGSPLHF
TGTGCCAGTAGTATAGCGCCCGGGACAGGGGGTTCACCCCTCCACTTT
>few|TRBJ1-1|TRBV5-1|NA
CASSLAGADTEAFF
TGCGCCAGCAGCTTGGCGGGGGCGGACACTGAAGCTTTCTTT
>NA|TRBJ2-1|TRBV19|TRBD2
CASRGTRWGDGNEQFF
TGTGCCAGTAGGGGGACTAGGTGGGGGGATGGCAATGAGCAGTTCTTC
>NA|TRBJ1-5|TRBV6-5|NA
CASSGGFDGNQPQHF
TGTGCCAGCTCCGGGGGCTTTGATGGCAATCAGCCCCAGCATTTT
>NA|TRBJ1-5|TRBV3-1|NA
CASSQAAGVQPQHF
TGTGCCAGCAGCCAAGCGGCAGGCGTTCAGCCCCAGCATTTT
>NA|TRBJ2-4|TRBV6-6|NA
CASTDFRALAKNIQYF
TGTGCCAGCACTGATTTCAGGGCACTAGCCAAAAACATTCAGTACTTC
>many|TRBJ2-2|TRBV7-8|NA
CASSAINTGELFF
TGTGCCAGCAGCGCGATTAACACCGGGGAGCTGTTTTTT
>few|TRBJ2-1|TRBV7-2|NA
CASSQPSNEQFF
TGTGCCAGCAGCCAGCCCAGTAACGAGCAGTTCTTC
>many|TRBJ1-1|TRBV28|TRBD1
CASPESTGGKPDTEAFF
TGTGCCAGCCCCGAATCTACAGGGGGAAAACCAGACACTGAAGCTTTCTTT
>many|TRBJ2-3|TRBV7-2|NA
CASRGYADTQYF
TGTGCCAGCAGGGGGTACGCTGATACGCAGTATTTT
>NA|TRBJ2-3|TRBV28|NA
CASRKKDGTRSNF
TGTGCCAGCAGGAAGAAGGACGGGACTCGTTCGAATTTT
>NA|TRBJ2-4|TRBV4-1|NA
CASSQEGDLAKNIQYF
TGCGCCAGCAGCCAAGAAGGGGACCTAGCCAAAAACATTCAGTACTTC
>NA|TRBJ2-1|TRBV19|TRBD2
CASSFSGSRTNEQFF
TGTGCCAGTTCATTTAGCGGGAGCCGGACCAATGAGCAGTTCTTC
>NA|TRBJ2-3|TRBV5-4|NA
CASRFDRGTDTQYF
TGTGCCAGCAGGTTCGACCGGGGAACCGATACGCAGTATTTT
>few|TRBJ1-4|TRBV6-2/TRBV6-3|NA
CASRRTMNEKLFF
TGTGCCAGCCGACGGACGATGAATGAAAAACTGTTTTTT
>NA|TRBJ2-2|TRBV18|NA
CASSPGALGELFF
TGTGCCAGCTCACCAGGGGCGCTCGGGGAGCTGTTTTTT
>NA|TRBJ2-5|TRBV6-5|NA
CASRDTVQETQYF
TGTGCCAGCAGGGACACAGTTCAAGAGACCCAGTACTTC
>few|TRBJ1-1|TRBV5-4|NA
CASSLMGANTEAFF
TGTGCCAGCAGCTTGATGGGGGCGAATACTGAAGCTTTCTTT
>NA|TRBJ1-1|TRBV7-3|NA
CASSLNPGGSTEAFF
TGTGCCAGCAGCTTAAACCCCGGAGGGTCCACTGAAGCTTTCTTT
>NA|TRBJ2-1|TRBV12-3/TRBV12-4|NA
CATLGAEGYNEQFF
TGTGCCACCCTAGGGGCCGAGGGGTACAATGAGCAGTTCTTC
>NA|TRBJ1-5|TRBV6-2/TRBV6-3|NA
CASSPMGVGNQPQHF
TGTGCCAGCAGTCCCATGGGGGTTGGCAATCAGCCCCAGCATTTT
>once|TRBJ2-2|TRBV28|TRBD2
CATEVGGIAFGELFF
TGTGCCACCGAGGTCGGGGGGATAGCGTTCGGGGAGCTGTTTTTT
>NA|TRBJ1-5|TRBV6-1|NA
CASSSTTGNQPQHF
TGTGCCAGCAGTTCTACAACAGGTAATCAGCCCCAGCATTTT
>NA|TRBJ1-5|TRBV28|NA
CASSARGFNQPQHF
TGTGCCAGCAGTGCCCGAGGGTTTAATCAGCCCCAGCATTTT
>many|TRBJ1-2|TRBV7-2|NA
CASSLYRTDNNYGYTF
TGTGCCAGCAGCTTATATCGAACAGACAACAACTATGGCTACACCTTC
>many|TRBJ2-3|TRBV7-2|TRBD1
CASSLDRGNSDTQYF
TGTGCCAGCAGCTTAGACAGGGGGAATTCAGATACGCAGTATTTT